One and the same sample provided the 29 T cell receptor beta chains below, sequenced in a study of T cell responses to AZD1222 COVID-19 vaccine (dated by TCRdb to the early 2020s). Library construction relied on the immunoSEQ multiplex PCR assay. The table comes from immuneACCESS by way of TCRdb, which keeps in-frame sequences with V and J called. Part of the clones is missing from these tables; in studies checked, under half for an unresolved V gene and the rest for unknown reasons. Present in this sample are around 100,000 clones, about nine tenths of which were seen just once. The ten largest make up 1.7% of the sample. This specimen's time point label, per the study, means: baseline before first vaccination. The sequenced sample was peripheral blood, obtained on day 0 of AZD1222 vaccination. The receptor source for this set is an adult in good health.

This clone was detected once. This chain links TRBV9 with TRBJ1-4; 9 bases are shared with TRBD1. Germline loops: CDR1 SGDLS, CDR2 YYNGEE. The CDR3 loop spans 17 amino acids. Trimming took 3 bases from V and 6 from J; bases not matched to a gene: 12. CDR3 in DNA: TGTGCCAGCAGCGCGAACACAGACAGGGGGGATGATGAAAAACTGTTTTTT. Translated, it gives CASSANTDRGDDEKLFF. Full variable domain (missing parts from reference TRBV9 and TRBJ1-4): DSGVTQTPKHLITATGQRVTLRCSPRSGDLSVYWYQQSLDQGLQFLIQYYNGEERAKGNILERFSAQQFPDLHSELNLSSLELGDSALYFCASSANTDRGDDEKLFFGSGTQLSVL.

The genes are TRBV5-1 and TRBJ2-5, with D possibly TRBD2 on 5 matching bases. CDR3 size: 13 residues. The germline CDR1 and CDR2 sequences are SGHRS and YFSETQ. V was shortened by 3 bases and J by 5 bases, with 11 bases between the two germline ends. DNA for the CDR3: TGCGCCAGCAGCTCGATCGGCGGGGAGACCCAGTACTTC. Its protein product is CASSSIGGETQYF.

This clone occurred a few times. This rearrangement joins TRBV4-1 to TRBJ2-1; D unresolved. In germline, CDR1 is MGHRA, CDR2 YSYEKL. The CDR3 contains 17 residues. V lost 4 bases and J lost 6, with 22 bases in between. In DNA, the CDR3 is TGCGCCAGCAGCCCCCTTCTGGGCCAATTGATACTCAATGAGCAGTTCTTC. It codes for CASSPLLGQLILNEQFF.

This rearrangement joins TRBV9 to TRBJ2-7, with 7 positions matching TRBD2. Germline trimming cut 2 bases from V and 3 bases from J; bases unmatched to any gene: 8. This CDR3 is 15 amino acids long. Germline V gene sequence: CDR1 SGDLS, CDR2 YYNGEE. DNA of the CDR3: TGTGCCAGCAGCGTGTGGGAGGGACCTTTCTACGAGCAGTACTTC. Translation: CASSVWEGPFYEQYF.

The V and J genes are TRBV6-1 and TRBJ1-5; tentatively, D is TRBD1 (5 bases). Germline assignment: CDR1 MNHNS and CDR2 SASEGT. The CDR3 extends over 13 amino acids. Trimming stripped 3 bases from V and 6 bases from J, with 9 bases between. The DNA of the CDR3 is TGTGCCAGCAGTGAGGAAGGGACTCAGCCCCAGCATTTT. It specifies CASSEEGTQPQHF.

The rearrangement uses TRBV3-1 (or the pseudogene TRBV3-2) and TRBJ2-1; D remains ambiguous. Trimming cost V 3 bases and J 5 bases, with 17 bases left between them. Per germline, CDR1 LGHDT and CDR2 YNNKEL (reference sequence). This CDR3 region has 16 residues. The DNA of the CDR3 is TGTGCCAGCAGCCATCCAAGGGCATTTTTAAACAATGAGCAGTTCTTC. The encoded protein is CASSHPRAFLNNEQFF.

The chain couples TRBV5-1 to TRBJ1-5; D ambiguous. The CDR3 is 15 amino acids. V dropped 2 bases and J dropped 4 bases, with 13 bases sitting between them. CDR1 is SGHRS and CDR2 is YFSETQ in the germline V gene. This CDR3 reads CASSLDSAGNQPQHF. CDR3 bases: TGCGCCAGCAGCTTAGACTCCGCGGGTAATCAGCCCCAGCATTTT. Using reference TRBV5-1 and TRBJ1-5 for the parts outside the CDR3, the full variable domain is KAGVTQTPRYLIKTRGQQVTLSCSPISGHRSVSWYQQTPGQGLQFLFEYFSETQRNKGNFPGRFSGRQFSNSRSEMNVSTLELGDSALYLCASSLDSAGNQPQHFGDGTRLSIL.

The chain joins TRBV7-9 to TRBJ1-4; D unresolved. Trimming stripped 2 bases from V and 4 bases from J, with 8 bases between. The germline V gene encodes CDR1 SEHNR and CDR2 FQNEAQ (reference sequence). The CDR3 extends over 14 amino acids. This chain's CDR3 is CASSLRELNEKLFF. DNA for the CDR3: TGTGCCAGCAGCTTACGGGAGCTTAATGAAAAACTGTTTTTT.

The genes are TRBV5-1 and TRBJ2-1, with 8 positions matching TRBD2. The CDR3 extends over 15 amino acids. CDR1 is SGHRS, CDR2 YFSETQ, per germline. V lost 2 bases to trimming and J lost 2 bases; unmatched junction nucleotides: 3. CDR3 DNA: TGCGCCAGCAGCTTTAGCGGGATCACCTACAATGAGCAGTTCTTC. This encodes CASSFSGITYNEQFF.

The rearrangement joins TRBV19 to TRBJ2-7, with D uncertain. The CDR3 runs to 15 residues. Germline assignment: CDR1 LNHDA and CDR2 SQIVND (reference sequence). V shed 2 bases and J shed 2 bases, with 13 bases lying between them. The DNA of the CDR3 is TGTGCCAGTAGTATAAGGGCCGGTACTACCTACGAGCAGTACTTC. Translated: CASSIRAGTTYEQYF.

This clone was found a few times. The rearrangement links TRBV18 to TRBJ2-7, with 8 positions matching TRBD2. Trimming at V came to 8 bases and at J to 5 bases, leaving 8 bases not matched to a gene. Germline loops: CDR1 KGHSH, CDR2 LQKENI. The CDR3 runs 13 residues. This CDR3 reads CASGGLGLNEQYF. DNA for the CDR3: TGTGCCAGCGGGGGACTAGGGCTCAACGAGCAGTACTTC.

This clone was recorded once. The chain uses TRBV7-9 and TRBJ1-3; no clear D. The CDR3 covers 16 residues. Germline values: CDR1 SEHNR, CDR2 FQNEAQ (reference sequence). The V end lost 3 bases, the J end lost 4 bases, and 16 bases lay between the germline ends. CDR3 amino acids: CASSFGQDLIGNTIYF. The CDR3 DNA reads TGTGCCAGCAGCTTTGGGCAGGACCTTATCGGAAACACCATATATTTT.

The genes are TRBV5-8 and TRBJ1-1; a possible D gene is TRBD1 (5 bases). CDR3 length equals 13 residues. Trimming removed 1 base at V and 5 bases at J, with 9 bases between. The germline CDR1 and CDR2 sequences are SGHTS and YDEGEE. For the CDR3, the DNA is TGTGCCAGCAGCTTGCACAGGTATACTGAAGCTTTCTTT. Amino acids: CASSLHRYTEAFF.

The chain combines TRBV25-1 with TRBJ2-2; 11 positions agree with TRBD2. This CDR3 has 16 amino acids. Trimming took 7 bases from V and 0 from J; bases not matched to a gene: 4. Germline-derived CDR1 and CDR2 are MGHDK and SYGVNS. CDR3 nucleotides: TGTGCCAGCACCGAACTAGCGGGAGCGAACACCGGGGAGCTGTTTTTT. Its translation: CASTELAGANTGELFF.

DNA for the CDR3: TGTGCCAGTAGTATTGGATCTAGCGGGAGCGTTGCCTACGAGCAGTACTTC. Translation gives CASSIGSSGSVAYEQYF. The chain couples TRBV19 to TRBJ2-7, with 10 bases aligning to TRBD2. Per germline, CDR1 LNHDA and CDR2 SQIVND (reference sequence). V shed 3 bases and J 2 bases; nucleotides not matched to a gene: 10. The CDR3 has 17 residues.

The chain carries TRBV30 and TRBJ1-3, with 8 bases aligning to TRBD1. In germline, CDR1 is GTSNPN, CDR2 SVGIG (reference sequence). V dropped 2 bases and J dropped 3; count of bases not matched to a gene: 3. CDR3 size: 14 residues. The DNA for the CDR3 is TGTGCCTGGAGTTGGGGGACAGGTGGAAACACCATATATTTT. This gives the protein CAWSWGTGGNTIYF.

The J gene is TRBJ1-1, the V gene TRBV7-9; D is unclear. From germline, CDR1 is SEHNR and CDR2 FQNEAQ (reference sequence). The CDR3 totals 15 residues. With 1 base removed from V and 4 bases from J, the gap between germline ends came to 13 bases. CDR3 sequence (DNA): TGTGCCAGCAGCTTAGGGGCAGATGTGAGCACTGAAGCTTTCTTT. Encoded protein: CASSLGADVSTEAFF. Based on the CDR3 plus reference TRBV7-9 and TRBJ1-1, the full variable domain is DTGVSQNPRHKITKRGQNVTFRCDPISEHNRLYWYRQTLGQGPEFLTYFQNEAQLEKSRLLSDRFSAERPKGSFSTLEIQRTEQGDSAMYLCASSLGADVSTEAFFGQGTRLTVV.

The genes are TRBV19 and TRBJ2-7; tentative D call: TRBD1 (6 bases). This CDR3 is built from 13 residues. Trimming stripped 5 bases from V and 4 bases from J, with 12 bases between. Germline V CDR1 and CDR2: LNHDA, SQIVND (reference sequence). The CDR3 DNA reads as TGTGCCAGTAGTCCTCGGACAGCGTACGAGCAGTACTTC. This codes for CASSPRTAYEQYF.

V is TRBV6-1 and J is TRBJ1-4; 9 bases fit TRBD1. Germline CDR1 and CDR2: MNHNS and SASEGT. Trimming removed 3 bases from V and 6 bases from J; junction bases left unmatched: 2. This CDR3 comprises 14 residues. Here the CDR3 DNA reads TGTGCCAGCAGTGAGCGGGACAGGGATGAAAAACTGTTTTTT. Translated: CASSERDRDEKLFF.

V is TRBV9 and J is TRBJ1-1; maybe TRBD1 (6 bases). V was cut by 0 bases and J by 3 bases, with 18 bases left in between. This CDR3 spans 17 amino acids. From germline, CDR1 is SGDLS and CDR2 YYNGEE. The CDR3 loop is CASSVGGQIKGYTEAFF. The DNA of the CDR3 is TGTGCCAGCAGCGTAGGAGGACAGATCAAGGGGTACACTGAAGCTTTCTTT.

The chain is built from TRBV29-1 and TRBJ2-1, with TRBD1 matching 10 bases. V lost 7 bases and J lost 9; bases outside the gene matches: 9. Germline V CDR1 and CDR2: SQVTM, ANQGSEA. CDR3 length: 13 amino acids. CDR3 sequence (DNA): TGCAGCGCCGGGACAGGGGATTTCGGTGAGCAGTTCTTC. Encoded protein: CSAGTGDFGEQFF.

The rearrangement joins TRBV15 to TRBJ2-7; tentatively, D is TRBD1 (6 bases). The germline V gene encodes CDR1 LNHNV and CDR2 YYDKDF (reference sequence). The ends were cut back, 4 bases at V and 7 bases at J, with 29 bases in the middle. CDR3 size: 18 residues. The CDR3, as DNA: TGTGCCACCAGCACCGGACAGAGGGGCGTGCTCTTATCAGGGGAGCAGTACTTC. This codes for CATSTGQRGVLLSGEQYF.

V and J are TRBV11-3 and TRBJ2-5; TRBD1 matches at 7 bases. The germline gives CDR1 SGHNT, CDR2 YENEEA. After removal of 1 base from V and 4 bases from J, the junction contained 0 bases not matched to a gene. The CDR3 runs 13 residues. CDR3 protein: CASSLGQGETQYF. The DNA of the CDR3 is TGTGCCAGCAGCTTAGGACAGGGAGAGACCCAGTACTTC. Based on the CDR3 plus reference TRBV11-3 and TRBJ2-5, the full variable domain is EAGVVQSPRYKIIEKKQPVAFWCNPISGHNTLYWYLQNLGQGPELLIRYENEEAVDDSQLPKDRFSAERLKGVDSTLKIQPAELGDSAVYLCASSLGQGETQYFGPGTRLLVL.

In nucleotides, the CDR3 is TGTGCCAGCAGTTCGCCGACGGTCAACTATGGCTACACCTTC. Its translation: CASSSPTVNYGYTF. The chain is built from TRBV28 and TRBJ1-2; D remains ambiguous. CDR1 is MDHEN, CDR2 SYDVKM, per germline. CDR3 length equals 14 residues. The ends were cut back, 4 bases at V and 2 bases at J, with 11 bases in the middle.

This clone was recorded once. The CDR3 loop reads CASSVGQGGNTIYF. DNA for the CDR3: TGTGCCAGCAGCGTGGGACAGGGAGGAAACACCATATATTTT. The genes are TRBV9 and TRBJ1-3; TRBD1 agrees at 9 bases. Germline CDR1 and CDR2: SGDLS and YYNGEE. This CDR3 has 14 amino acids. The junction had 1 base not matched to a gene; V was cut back by 2 bases and J by 4 bases. Supplemented by reference TRBV9 and TRBJ1-3, the full variable domain reads DSGVTQTPKHLITATGQRVTLRCSPRSGDLSVYWYQQSLDQGLQFLIQYYNGEERAKGNILERFSAQQFPDLHSELNLSSLELGDSALYFCASSVGQGGNTIYFGEGSWLTVV.

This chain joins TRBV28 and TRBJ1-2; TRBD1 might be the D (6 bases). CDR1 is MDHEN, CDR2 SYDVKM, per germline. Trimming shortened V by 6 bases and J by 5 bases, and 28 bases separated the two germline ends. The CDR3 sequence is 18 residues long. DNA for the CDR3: TGTGCCAGCAGCCCATCGATCGGGACACCTAGTTTCCTTTATGGCTACACCTTC. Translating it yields CASSPSIGTPSFLYGYTF.

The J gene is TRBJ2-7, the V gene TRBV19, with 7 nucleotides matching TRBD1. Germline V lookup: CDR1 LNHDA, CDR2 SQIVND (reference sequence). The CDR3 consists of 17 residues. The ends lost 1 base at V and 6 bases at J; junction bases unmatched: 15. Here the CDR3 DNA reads TGTGCCAGTAGTATAGCCGGGACAGACGTTGGAACCGGCGAGCAGTACTTC. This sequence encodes CASSIAGTDVGTGEQYF. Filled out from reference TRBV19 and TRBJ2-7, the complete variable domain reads DGGITQSPKYLFRKEGQNVTLSCEQNLNHDAMYWYRQDPGQGLRLIYYSQIVNDFQKGDIAEGYSVSREKKESFPLTVTSAQKNPTAFYLCASSIAGTDVGTGEQYFGPGTRLTVT.

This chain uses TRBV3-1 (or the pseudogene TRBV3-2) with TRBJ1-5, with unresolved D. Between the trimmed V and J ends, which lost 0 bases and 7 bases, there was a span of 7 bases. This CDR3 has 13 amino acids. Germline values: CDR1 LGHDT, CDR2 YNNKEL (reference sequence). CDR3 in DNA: TGTGCCAGCAGCCAAGATCTGTCCCAGCCCCAGCATTTT. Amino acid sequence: CASSQDLSQPQHF.

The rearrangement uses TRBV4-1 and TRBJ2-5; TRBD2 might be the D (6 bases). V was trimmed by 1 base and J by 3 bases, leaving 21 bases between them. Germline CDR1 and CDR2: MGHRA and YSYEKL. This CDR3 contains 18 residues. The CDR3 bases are TGCGCCAGCAGCCAAGTAGCAGCGGGCCGAAGCTTAAAAGAGACCCAGTACTTC. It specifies CASSQVAAGRSLKETQYF.